This T cell receptor (beta chain) was sequenced during a study of OX40 agonist ivuxolimab in advanced cancers. This table comes from immunoSEQ multiplex PCR, and its TCRdb copy is limited to in-frame clones, with some not included. This table has more than 75,000 clones, around 86% appearing once. The V end lost 8 bases, the J end lost 2 bases, and 7 bases lay between the germline ends. The CDR3 totals 11 residues. Germline V gene lookup returns CDR1 SEHNR and CDR2 FQNEAQ (reference sequence). The chain links TRBV7-9 to TRBJ2-7; D may be TRBD1 (5 bases). This TCR derives from an adult with an advanced solid tumor such as melanoma, head and neck, liver or kidney cancer. The sequencing used CD4+ or CD8+ T cells sorted from blood, collected in a trial of the OX40 agonist ivuxolimab. The CDR3 region is CASQGTYEQYF. The CDR3 coding sequence is TGTGCCAGCCAGGGTACCTACGAGCAGTACTTC.